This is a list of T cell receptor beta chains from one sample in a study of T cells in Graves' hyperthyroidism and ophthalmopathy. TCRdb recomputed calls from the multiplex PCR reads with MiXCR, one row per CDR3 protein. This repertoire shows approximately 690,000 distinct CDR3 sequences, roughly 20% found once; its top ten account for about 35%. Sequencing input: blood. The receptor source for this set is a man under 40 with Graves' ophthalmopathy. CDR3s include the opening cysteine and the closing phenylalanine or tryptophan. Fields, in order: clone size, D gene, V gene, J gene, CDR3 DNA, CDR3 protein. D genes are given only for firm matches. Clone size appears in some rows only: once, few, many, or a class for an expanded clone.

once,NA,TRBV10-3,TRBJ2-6,TGTGCCATCAGTGAGGATACAGGGTACCCCTCTGGGGCCAACGTCCTGACTTTC,CAISEDTGYPSGANVLTF
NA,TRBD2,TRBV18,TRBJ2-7,TGTGCCAGCTCCCGCCCCGGGACTAGCCTCCACGAGCAGTACTTC,CASSRPGTSLHEQYF
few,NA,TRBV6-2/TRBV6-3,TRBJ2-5,TGTGCCAGCAGCACAAACACAGGGTCGGGGACCCAGTACTTC,CASSTNTGSGTQYF
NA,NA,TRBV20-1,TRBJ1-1,TGCAGTGCTAGAGGGTCGAACATGAACACTGAAGCTTTCTTT,CSARGSNMNTEAFF
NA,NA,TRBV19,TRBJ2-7,TGTGCCAGTAGTATCGAAGGTGGCAGTACCTACGAGCAGTACTTC,CASSIEGGSTYEQYF
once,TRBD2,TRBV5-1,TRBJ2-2,TGCGCCAGCAGCTACCTGTCCATTGGACTAGCGGGAGCGGACGGGGAGCTGTTCTTT,CASSYLSIGLAGADGELFF
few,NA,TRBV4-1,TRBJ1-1,TGCGCCAGCAGCCAAGATACGCAGGATTTTGTCATGAACACTGAAGCTTTCTTT,CASSQDTQDFVMNTEAFF
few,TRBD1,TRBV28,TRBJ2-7,TGTGCCAGCAGTCAAGGACAGGGCCGCTACGAGCAGTACTTC,CASSQGQGRYEQYF
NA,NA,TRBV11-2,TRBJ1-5,TGTGCCAGCAGCTTGGGACCGCATGAGGGACAGCCCCAGCATTTT,CASSLGPHEGQPQHF
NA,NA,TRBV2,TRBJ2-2,TGTGCCAGCAGTGTTTACTCCGCTACCGGGGAGCTGTTTTTT,CASSVYSATGELFF
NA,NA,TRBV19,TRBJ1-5,TGTGCCAGTATGGTGCAGGGCTTTAATCAGCCCCAGCATTTT,CASMVQGFNQPQHF
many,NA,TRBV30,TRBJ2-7,TGTGCCTGGAGTGAGGGACTTGGGGACTACGAGCAGTACTTC,CAWSEGLGDYEQYF
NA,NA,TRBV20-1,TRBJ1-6,TGCAGTGCTCCTGGAAAGGCAGGCAGCCGCTTGGTTTCCCCCCTCCACTTT,CSAPGKAGSRLVSPLHF
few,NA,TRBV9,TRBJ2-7,TGTGCCAGCAGCGTAGCCCCCGGGGGCTACGAGCAGTACTTC,CASSVAPGGYEQYF
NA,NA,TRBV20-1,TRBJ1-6,TGCAGTGCTAGTAAGGCCAAGGGCAATAATTCACCCCTCCACTTT,CSASKAKGNNSPLHF
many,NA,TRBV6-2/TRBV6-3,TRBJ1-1,TGTGCCAGCAGTTTCGGGGTTACTGAAGCTTTCTTT,CASSFGVTEAFF
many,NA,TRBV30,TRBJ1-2,TGTGCCTGGAATGGAGAGGTTAATGGCTACACCTTC,CAWNGEVNGYTF
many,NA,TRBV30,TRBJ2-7,TGTGCCTGGAGTGTTACCGAATCCTACGAGCAGTACTTC,CAWSVTESYEQYF
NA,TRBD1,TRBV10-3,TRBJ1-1,TGTGCCATAAAGACAGGGTTGTCTGAAGCTTTCTTT,CAIKTGLSEAFF
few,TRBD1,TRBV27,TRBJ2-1,TGTGCCAGCAGTTTCCGGGACAGGGTCCAGAATGAGCAGTTCTTC,CASSFRDRVQNEQFF
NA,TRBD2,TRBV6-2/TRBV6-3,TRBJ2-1,TGTGCCAGCTGGCGCGGGAGGGTATATGGGTACAATGAGCAGTTCTTC,CASWRGRVYGYNEQFF
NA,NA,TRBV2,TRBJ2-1,TGTGCCGGCAGTGAAGTCAGGGACGGTGAGCAGTTCTTC,CAGSEVRDGEQFF
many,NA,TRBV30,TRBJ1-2,TGTGCCTGGATAAGGGGGTTCGGCTATGGCTACACCTTC,CAWIRGFGYGYTF
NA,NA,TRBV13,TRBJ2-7,TGTGCCAGCAGCTTAGGGGCCAGTACCTACGAGCAGTACTTC,CASSLGASTYEQYF
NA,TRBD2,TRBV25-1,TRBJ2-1,TGTGCCAGCAGTGAAATAGCGGGAGGGCCACGCAATGAGCAGTTCTTC,CASSEIAGGPRNEQFF
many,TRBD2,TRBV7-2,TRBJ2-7,TGTGCCAGCAGCTATGCAGCGGGAGGGATCTACGAGCAGTACTTC,CASSYAAGGIYEQYF